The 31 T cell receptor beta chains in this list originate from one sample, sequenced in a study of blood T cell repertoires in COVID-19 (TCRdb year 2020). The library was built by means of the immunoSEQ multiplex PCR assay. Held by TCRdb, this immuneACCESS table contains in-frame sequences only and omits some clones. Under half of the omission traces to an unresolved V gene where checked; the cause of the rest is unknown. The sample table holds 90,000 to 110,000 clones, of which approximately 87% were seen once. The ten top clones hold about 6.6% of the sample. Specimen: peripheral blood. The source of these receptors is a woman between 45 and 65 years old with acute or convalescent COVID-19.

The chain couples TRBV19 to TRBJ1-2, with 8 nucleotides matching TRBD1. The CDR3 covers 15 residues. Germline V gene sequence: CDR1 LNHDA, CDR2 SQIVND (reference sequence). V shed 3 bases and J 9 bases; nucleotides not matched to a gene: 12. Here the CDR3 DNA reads TGTGCCAGTAGTATCGGTGCGGGACAGGCACAGAGCTACACCTTC. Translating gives CASSIGAGQAQSYTF.

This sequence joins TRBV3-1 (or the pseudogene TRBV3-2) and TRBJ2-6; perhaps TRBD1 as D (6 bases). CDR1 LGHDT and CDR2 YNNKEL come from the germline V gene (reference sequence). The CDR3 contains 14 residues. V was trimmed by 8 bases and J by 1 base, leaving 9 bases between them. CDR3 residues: CASGGLSGANVLTF. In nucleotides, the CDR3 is TGTGCCAGCGGGGGCCTTTCTGGGGCCAACGTCCTGACTTTC.

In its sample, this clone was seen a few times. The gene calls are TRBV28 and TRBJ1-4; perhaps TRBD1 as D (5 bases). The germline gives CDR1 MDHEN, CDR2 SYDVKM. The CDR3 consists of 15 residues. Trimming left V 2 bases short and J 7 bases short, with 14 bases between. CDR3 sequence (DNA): TGTGCCAGCAGTTTAAAAGGGGTTCCTGGTGAAAAACTGTTTTTT. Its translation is CASSLKGVPGEKLFF. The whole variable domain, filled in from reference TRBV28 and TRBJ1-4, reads DVKVTQSSRYLVKRTGEKVFLECVQDMDHENMFWYRQDPGLGLRLIYFSYDVKMKEKGDIPEGYSVSREKKERFSLILESASTNQTSMYLCASSLKGVPGEKLFFGSGTQLSVL.

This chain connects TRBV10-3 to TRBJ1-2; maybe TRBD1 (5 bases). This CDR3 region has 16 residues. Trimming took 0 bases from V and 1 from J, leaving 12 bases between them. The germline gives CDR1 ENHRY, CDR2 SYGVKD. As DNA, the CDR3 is TGTGCCATCAGTGAGTCGGGGGAGGGGCTTAACTATGGCTACACCTTC. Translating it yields CAISESGEGLNYGYTF.

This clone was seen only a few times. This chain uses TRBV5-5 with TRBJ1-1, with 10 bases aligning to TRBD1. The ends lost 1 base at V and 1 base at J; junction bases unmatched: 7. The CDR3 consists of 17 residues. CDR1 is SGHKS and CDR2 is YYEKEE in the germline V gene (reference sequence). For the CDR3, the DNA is TGTGCCAGCAGCTTGTCCCCGACAGGGGGCAGGAACACTGAAGCTTTCTTT. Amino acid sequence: CASSLSPTGGRNTEAFF.

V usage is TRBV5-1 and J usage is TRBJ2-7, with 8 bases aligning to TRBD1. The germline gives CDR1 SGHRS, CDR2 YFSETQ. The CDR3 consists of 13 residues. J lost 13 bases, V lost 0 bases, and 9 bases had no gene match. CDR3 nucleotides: TGCGCCAGCAGCTTGGACCCCGGACAGGGTTCCTACTTC. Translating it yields CASSLDPGQGSYF.

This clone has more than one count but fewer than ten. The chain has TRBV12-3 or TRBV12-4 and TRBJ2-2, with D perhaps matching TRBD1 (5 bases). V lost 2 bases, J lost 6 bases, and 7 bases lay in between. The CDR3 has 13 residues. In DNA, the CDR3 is TGTGCCAGCAGTTTATTGGGGCCCGGGGAGCTGTTTTTT. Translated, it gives CASSLLGPGELFF.

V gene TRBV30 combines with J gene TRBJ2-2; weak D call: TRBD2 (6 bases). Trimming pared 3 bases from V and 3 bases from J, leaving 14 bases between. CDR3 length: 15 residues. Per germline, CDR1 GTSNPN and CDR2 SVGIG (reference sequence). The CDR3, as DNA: TGTGCCTGGAGGGCCTCCGGGAGTCACACCGGGGAGCTGTTTTTT. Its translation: CAWRASGSHTGELFF.

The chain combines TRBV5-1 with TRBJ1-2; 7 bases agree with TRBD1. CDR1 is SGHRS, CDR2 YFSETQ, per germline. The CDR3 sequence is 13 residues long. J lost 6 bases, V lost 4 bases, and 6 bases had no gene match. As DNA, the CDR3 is TGCGCCAGCAGCAGGGGGCCCCTCGATGGCTACACCTTC. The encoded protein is CASSRGPLDGYTF.

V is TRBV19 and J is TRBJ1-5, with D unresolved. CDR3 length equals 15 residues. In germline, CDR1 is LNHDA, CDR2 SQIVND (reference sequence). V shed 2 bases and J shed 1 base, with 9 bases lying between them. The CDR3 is CASSITGGSNQPQHF. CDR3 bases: TGTGCCAGTAGTATAACGGGTGGGAGCAATCAGCCCCAGCATTTT.

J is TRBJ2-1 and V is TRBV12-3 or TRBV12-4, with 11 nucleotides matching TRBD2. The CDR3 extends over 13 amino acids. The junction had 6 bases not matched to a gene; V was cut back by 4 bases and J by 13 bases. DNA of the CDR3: TGTGCCAGCAGTTCCCTTACTAGCGGGGGTCAGTTCTTC. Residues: CASSSLTSGGQFF.

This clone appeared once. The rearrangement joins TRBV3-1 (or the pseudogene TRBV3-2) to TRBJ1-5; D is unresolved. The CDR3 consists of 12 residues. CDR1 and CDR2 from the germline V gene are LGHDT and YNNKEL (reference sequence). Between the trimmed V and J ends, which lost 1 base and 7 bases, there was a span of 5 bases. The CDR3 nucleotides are TGTGCCAGCAGCCAAGGAGTGCAGCCCCAGCATTTT. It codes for CASSQGVQPQHF.

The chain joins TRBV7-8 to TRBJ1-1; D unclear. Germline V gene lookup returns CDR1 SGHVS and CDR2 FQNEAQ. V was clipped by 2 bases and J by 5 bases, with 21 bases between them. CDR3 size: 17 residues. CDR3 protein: CASSLTYGVGGWTEAFF. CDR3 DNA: TGTGCCAGCAGCTTAACCTACGGAGTGGGAGGGTGGACTGAAGCTTTCTTT.

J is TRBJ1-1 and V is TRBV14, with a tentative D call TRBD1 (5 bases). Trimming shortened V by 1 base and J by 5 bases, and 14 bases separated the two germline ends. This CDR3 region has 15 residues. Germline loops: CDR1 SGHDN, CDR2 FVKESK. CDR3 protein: CASSQVGGGRTEAFF. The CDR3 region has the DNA TGTGCCAGCAGCCAAGTTGGGGGGGGAAGGACTGAAGCTTTCTTT.

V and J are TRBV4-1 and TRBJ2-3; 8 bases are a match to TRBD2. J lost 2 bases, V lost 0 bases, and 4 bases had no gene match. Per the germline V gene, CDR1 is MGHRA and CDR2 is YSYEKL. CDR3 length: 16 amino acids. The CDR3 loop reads CASSQEGRGDTDTQYF. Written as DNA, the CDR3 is TGCGCCAGCAGCCAAGAAGGGCGGGGGGACACAGATACGCAGTATTTT.

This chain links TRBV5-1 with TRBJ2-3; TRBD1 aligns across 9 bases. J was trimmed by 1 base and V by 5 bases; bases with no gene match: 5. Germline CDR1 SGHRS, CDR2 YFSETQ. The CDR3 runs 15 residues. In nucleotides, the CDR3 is TGCGCCAGCAGTCAACAGGGGGCTCGCACAGATACGCAGTATTTT. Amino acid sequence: CASSQQGARTDTQYF.

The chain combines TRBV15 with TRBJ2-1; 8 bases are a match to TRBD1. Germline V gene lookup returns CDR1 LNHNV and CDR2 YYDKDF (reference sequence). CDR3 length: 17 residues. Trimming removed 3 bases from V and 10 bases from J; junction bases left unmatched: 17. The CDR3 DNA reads TGTGCCACCAGCAGCCCCGGGCGGCAGGGAAGGGACAGGGAGCAGTTCTTC. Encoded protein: CATSSPGRQGRDREQFF. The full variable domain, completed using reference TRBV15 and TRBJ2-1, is DAMVIQNPRYQVTQFGKPVTLSCSQTLNHNVMYWYQQKSSQAPKLLFHYYDKDFNNEADTPDNFQSRRPNTSFCFLDIRSPGLGDTAMYLCATSSPGRQGRDREQFFGPGTRLTVL.

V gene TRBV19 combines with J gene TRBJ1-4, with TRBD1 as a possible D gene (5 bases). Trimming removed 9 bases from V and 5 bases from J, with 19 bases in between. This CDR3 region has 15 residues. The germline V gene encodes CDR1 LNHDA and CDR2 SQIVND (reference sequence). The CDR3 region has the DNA TGTGCCAGCACCCCAGGATGGGCAGGGAATGAAAAACTGTTTTTT. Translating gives CASTPGWAGNEKLFF.

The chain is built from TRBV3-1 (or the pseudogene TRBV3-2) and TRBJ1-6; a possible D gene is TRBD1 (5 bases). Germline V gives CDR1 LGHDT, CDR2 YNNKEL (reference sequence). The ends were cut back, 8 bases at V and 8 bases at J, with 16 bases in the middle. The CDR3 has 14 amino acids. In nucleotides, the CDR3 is TGTGCCAGCGGAATGGGCAGGGCCGATTCACCCCTCCACTTT. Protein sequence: CASGMGRADSPLHF.

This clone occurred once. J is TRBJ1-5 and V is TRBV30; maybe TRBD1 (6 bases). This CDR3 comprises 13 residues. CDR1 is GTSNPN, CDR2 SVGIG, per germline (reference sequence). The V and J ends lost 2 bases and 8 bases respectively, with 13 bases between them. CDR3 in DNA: TGTGCCTGGAGTAGGGATAGGGGGAAGCCCCAGCATTTT. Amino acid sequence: CAWSRDRGKPQHF.

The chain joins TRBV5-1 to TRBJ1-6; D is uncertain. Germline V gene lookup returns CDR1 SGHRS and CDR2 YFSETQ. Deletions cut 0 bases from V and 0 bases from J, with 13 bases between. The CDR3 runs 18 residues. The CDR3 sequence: CASSLEAGISSYNSPLHF. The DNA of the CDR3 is TGCGCCAGCAGCTTGGAGGCAGGTATAAGCTCCTATAATTCACCCCTCCACTTT.

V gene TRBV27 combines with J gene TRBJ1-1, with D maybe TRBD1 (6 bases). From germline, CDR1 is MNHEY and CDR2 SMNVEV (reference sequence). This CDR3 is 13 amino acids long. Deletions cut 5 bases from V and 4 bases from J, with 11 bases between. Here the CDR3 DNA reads TGTGCCAGCAGTCCCAGAGGGGGCACTGAAGCTTTCTTT. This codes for CASSPRGGTEAFF.

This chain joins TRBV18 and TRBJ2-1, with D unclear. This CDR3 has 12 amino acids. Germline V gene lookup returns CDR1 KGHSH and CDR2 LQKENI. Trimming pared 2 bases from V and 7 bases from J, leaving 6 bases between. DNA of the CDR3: TGTGCCAGCTCACCATTCGGGAATGAGCAGTTCTTC. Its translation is CASSPFGNEQFF.

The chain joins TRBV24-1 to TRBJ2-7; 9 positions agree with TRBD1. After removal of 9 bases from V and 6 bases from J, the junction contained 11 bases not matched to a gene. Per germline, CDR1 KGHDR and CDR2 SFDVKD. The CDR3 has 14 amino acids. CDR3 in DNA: TGTGCCACCTCCCCGGGACAGGGTTTATTCGAGCAGTACTTC. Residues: CATSPGQGLFEQYF.

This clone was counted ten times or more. As DNA, the CDR3 is TGTGCCAGCAGCTTGGCCACGGGCACTGAAGCTTTCTTT. It encodes CASSLATGTEAFF. The V and J genes are TRBV5-8 and TRBJ1-1; D is unresolved. V was trimmed by 0 bases and J by 4 bases, leaving 7 bases between them. Germline-derived CDR1 and CDR2 are SGHTS and YDEGEE. The CDR3 spans 13 residues.

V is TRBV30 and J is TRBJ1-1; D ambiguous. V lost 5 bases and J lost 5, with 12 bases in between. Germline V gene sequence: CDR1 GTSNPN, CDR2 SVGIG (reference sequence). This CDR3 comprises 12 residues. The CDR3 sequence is CAWGSRGTEAFF. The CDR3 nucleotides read TGTGCCTGGGGGTCAAGAGGGACTGAAGCTTTCTTT.

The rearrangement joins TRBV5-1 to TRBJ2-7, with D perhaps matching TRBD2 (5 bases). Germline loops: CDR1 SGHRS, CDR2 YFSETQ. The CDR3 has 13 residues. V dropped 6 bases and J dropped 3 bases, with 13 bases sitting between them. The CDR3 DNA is TGCGCCAGCATGGGGTCCGGGATCTACGAGCAGTACTTC. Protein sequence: CASMGSGIYEQYF.

The CDR3 loop reads CASSELAGGPGPYTGELFF. The CDR3 nucleotides read TGTGCCAGCAGTGAACTAGCGGGGGGCCCGGGCCCGTACACCGGGGAGCTGTTTTTT. The chain has TRBV6-1 and TRBJ2-2; 11 bases fit TRBD2. The germline gives CDR1 MNHNS, CDR2 SASEGT. J was trimmed by 3 bases and V by 2 bases; bases with no gene match: 11. The CDR3 totals 19 residues.

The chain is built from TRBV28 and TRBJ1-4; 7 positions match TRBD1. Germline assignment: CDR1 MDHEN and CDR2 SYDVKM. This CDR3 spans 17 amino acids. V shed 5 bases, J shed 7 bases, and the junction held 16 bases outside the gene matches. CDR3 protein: CASSLGGTAGLGEKLFF. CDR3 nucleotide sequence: TGTGCCAGCAGTCTAGGGGGGACAGCCGGCCTCGGTGAAAAACTGTTTTTT.

As DNA, the CDR3 is TGTGCCAGCAGCCAGGGGGTTAACTATGGCTACACCTTC. Protein sequence: CASSQGVNYGYTF. The genes are TRBV9 and TRBJ1-2, with 7 nucleotides matching TRBD1. Germline V CDR1 and CDR2: SGDLS, YYNGEE. The CDR3 contains 13 residues. The V gene end was trimmed by 4 bases and the J gene end by 1 base; junction bases not matched to a gene: 1.

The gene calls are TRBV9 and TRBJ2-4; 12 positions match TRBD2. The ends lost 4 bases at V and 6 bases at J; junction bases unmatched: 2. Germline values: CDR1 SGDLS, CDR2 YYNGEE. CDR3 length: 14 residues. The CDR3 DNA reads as TGTGCCAGCAGCTCTAGCGGGGGGGCAAACATTCAGTACTTC. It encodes CASSSSGGANIQYF.